This T cell receptor beta chain was obtained from a study of vaccination effects on CD4 cells after COVID-19. Findings and limits, study-wide: Researchers report that only 1 of 255 vaccine-induced clones in healthy vaccinees cross-reacted with common cold coronaviruses. Marked clonal contraction of both clone types appeared late after vaccination.

In the ViraFEST assay, antigen-specific CD4+ clonotypes were identified by expansion after peptide-pool stimulation. Isolating CD4+ T cells followed about 10 days of culture. Among the vaccine recipients, none had a prior SARS-CoV-2 infection, and nucleocapsid antibodies were negative. They grew a few million PBMC in each well, adding around 10 IU/ml IL-2 and about 10 ug/ml peptides. On day 3 and again on day 7, half the medium was replaced with IL-2 medium. About this clone itself: Antigen unknown.

V gave up 0 bases and J gave up 1 base; unmatched junction bases: 8. The CDR3 runs to 18 residues. The germline V gene encodes CDR1 SGHKS and CDR2 YYEKEE (reference sequence). Measured with immunoSEQ multiplex PCR; TCRdb has only the in-frame clones, and not every one. Found here are roughly 50,000 clones, approximately 75% of them singletons; the top ten hold 5% to 6.5%. The receptor's source is a human donor who received a COVID-19 vaccine. The starting material was CD4+ T cells from PBMCs cultured with HCoV-OC43 spike peptides, obtained before COVID-19 vaccination. This sample's subset: HCoV-OC43 spike overlapping peptide pool stimulation. The chain recombines TRBV5-5 with TRBJ2-2; 8 nucleotides line up with TRBD1. The CDR3 protein is CASSLVSLGTGNTGELFF. The CDR3 DNA sequence: TGTGCCAGCAGCTTGGTTAGTCTCGGGACAGGGAACACCGGGGAGCTGTTTTTT. Full variable domain (rest looked up from reference TRBV5-5 and TRBJ2-2): DAGVTQSPTHLIKTRGQQVTLRCSPISGHKSVSWYQQVLGQGPQFIFQYYEKEERGRGNFPDRFSARQFPNYSSELNVNALLLGDSALYLCASSLVSLGTGNTGELFFGEGSRLTVL.